This T cell receptor (beta chain) was sequenced in a study of CD8 T cells in Susac syndrome. From blood CD8+ and CD4+ T cells, TCR beta sequences were generated. Negative isolation was used for CD8+ and CD4+ T cells, and FACS enrichment was applied to TEMRA cells. Random hexamers were used to reverse transcribe the RNA input (about 0.5 to 1 ug). Amplification of the TCR beta CDR3 was carried out by immunoSEQ multiplex PCR, which spanned a total of 54 Vbeta and 13 Jbeta segments. Via MiXCR, TCRdb re-called the immunoSEQ multiplex PCR reads, giving one row per CDR3 protein. The sample includes around 140,000 distinct CDR3 sequences, approximately 95% seen only once; the top ten take over 0.07%. Trimming took 4 bases from V and 4 from J, leaving 17 bases between them. The CDR3 runs to 15 residues. Germline CDR1 SGHNT, CDR2 YYREEE (reference sequence).

Sequencing was done on a sample of CD4+ T cells from PBMCs. This rearrangement joins TRBV5-4 to TRBJ1-1; D might be TRBD1 (5 bases). This clonotype was obtained from a human donor in good health. CDR3 sequence: CASSPSGPGSTEAFF. CDR3 sequence (DNA): TGTGCCAGCAGCCCCTCTGGCCCAGGGAGCACTGAAGCTTTCTTT. The complete variable domain, with remaining parts taken from reference TRBV5-4 and TRBJ1-1, reads ETGVTQSPTHLIKTRGQQVTLRCSSQSGHNTVSWYQQALGQGPQFIFQYYREEENGRGNFPPRFSGLQFPNYSSELNVNALELDDSALYLCASSPSGPGSTEAFFGQGTRLTVV.